The present T cell receptor (beta chain) was sequenced within a study of a mutant IDH1 vaccine in newly diagnosed glioma. Across the whole study: Vaccinations were initiated 4-6 weeks following radiotherapy alone, or were given together with temozolomide cycles.

The time point here: week 5, during vaccination. The content of each vaccine dose was 300 ug of mutant IDH1 20-mer peptide, and topical imiquimod accompanied it. Sequencing used immunoSEQ multiplex PCR; TCRdb keeps in-frame clones, though not all of them. The sample shows tens of thousands of clones, approximately 85% of them seen only once. This CDR3 has 18 residues. Looked up from germline, CDR1 is SGHRS and CDR2 is YFSETQ. J lost 3 bases, V lost 6 bases, and 19 bases had no gene match. A remark on this clone: Its antigen is undetermined.

The V and J genes are TRBV5-1 and TRBJ2-7; 9 bases agree with TRBD1. The source material was PBMCs, sampled from a glioma patient whose treatment included an IDH1 peptide vaccine. The clonotype was recovered from a man aged 35 to 55 with glioma. The CDR3 protein is CASNLRPGQGSPFYEQYF. The CDR3, as DNA: TGCGCCAGCAACCTGCGGCCGGGACAGGGTTCTCCATTCTACGAGCAGTACTTC.